Sequencing of this T cell receptor beta chain was carried out in a study of Ad26.COV2.S vaccination and SARS-CoV-2 variants. The CDR3 length is 14 residues. Per germline, CDR1 KGHSH and CDR2 LQKENI. The V gene lost 6 bases and the J gene lost 0 bases, with 6 bases spanning the gap. Study results and caveats: Comparability of non-spike TCR breadth was observed across vaccine and placebo recipients.

Data came from immunoSEQ multiplex PCR; TCRdb stores just in-frame clones and leaves some out. The table includes fewer than 400,000 clones, 89% detected once. A note on this clone: The antigen is not known. The same CDR3 also results from other DNA sequences found in this sample.

Documented treatment: about 20 received Ad26.COV2.S at low or high dose, single or two shots; about 5 received placebo; per-sample allocation not given. Day 63 after the first vaccine or placebo injection was the time point for sampling. Cohort 1b enrolled adults aged 18-55 years in Boston. This receptor was taken from a person aged 18-65 years who received the Ad26.COV2.S COVID-19 vaccine or a placebo. The sequenced sample was peripheral blood, obtained in a trial of Ad26.COV2.S vaccine versus placebo. The rearrangement links TRBV18 to TRBJ2-6, with D unresolved. This CDR3 reads CASSRDSGANVLTF. The CDR3 nucleotides read TGTGCCAGCTCGCGTGACTCTGGGGCCAACGTCCTGACTTTC.